This TCR beta chain was identified during a study of cytomegalovirus exposure and HLA in healthy donors. The ends lost 2 bases at V and 2 bases at J; junction bases unmatched: 5. The CDR3 is made up of 15 amino acids. CDR1 is GTSNPN and CDR2 is SVGIG in the germline V gene (reference sequence). Points from the study as a whole: The authors later found most CMV-associated TCR beta chains appeared HLA-restricted. V- and J-gene trimming in TCR beta was tied to a missense DCLRE1C variant by an analysis performed later.

In regard to this clone: Antigen: not known.

PCR amplification relied on 60 Vbeta primers (plus 13 Jbeta primers). In the original workflow: Later work found 74 million or so unique TCR beta chains, with some 11 million shared. The table came from immunoSEQ multiplex PCR; TCRdb's copy has only in-frame clones and leaves some out. V, J and clone size derive from that table, while D and trimming were established from the DNA sequence. The sample consists of around 150,000 clones, 80% of them appearing once. This rearrangement joins TRBV30 to TRBJ2-2, with TRBD1 identical over 7 bases. The sequenced sample was PBMCs. The clonotype was recovered from a male donor in good health and CMV-seronegative. CDR3 amino acids: CAWSTHRGNTGELFF. CDR3 nucleotide sequence: TGTGCCTGGAGTACTCACAGGGGAAACACCGGGGAGCTGTTTTTT.